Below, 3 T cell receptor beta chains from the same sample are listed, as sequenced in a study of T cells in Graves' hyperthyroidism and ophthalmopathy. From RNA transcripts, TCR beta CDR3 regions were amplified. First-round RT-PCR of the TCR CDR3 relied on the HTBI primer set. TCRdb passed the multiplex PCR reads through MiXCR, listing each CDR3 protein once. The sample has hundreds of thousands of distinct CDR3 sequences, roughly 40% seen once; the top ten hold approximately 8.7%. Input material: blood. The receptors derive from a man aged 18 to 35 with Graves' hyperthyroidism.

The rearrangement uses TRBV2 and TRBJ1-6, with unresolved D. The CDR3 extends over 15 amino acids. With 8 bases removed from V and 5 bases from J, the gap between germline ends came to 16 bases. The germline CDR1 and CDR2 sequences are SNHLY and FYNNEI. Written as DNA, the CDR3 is TGTGCCAGCCCCTACGAGGGTCACGATAATTCACCCCTCCACTTT. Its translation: CASPYEGHDNSPLHF.

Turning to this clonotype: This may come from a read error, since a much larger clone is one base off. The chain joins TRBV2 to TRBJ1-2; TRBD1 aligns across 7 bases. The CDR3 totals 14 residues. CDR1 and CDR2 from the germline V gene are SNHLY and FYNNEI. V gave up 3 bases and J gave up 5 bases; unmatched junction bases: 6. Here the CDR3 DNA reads TGTGCCAGCAGTGATCGACAGGGCCCATATGGCTACACCTTC. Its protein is CASSDRQGPYGYTF. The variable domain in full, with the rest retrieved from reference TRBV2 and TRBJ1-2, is EPEVTQTPSHQVTQMGQEVILRCVPISNHLYFYWYRQILGQKVEFLVSFYNNEISEKSEIFDDQFSVERPDGSNFTLKIRSTKLEDSAMYFCASSDRQGPYGYTFGSGTRLTVV.

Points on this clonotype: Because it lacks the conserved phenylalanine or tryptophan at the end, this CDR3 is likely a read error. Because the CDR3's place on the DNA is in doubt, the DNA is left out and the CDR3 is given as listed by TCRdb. The chain's CDR3 is CASSRRTGTSEL. The rearrangement links TRBV19 to TRBJ1-1. Germline V lookup: CDR1 LNHDA, CDR2 SQIVND (reference sequence). The CDR3 sequence runs 12 residues, both termini included.